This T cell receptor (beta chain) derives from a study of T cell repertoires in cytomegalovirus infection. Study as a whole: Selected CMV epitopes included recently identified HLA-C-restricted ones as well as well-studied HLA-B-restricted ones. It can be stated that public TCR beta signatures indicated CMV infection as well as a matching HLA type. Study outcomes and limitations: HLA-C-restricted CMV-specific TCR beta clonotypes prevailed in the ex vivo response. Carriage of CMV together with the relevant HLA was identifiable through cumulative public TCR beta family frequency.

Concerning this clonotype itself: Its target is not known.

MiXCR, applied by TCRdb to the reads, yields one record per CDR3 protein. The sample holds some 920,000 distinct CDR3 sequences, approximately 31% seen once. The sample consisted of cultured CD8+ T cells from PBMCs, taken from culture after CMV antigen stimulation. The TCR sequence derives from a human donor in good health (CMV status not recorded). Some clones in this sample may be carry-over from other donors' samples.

The CDR3 protein is CASSLASVGNQPQHF. In nucleotides, the CDR3 is TGTGCCAGCAGCTTAGCCTCCGTGGGGAATCAGCCCCAGCATTTT. The chain combines TRBV7-6 with TRBJ1-5; D remains unclear. Trimming left V 0 bases short and J 4 bases short, with 10 bases between. Germline V gene data show CDR1 as SGHVS and CDR2 as FNYEAQ. The CDR3 is 15 residues long.